This TCR beta chain was found in a study of shared clonotypes between healthy human individuals. Study results and limitations: Sorted-subset samples were not fully sequenced, rarefaction indicated. Tissues were not sampled, only blood, and their repertoires likely differ.

The donors were adults (healthy and HIV-negative) with no recent acute infections or vaccinations. As for this clone: Antigen unknown.

Deep level was the assay's run setting. Libraries were prepared by immunoSEQ multiplex PCR; TCRdb keeps only in-frame clonotypes and omits some of them. This table holds more than 2,000,000 clones, more than 80% found once. With 5 bases removed from V and 6 bases from J, the gap between germline ends came to 8 bases. The CDR3 totals 11 residues. The V gene's germline CDR1 is MNHEY and CDR2 SVGAGI. The clonotype comes from a man younger than 35 in good health. Some clones in this sample may be carry-over from other donors' samples. The sequenced sample was naive CD4+ T cells from PBMCs. Specified subset: CD45RA+ positively selected. J is TRBJ2-7 and V is TRBV6-5; D possibly corresponds to TRBD2 (6 bases). The CDR3 nucleotides are TGTGCCAGCAGTGATAGCGGCGAGCAGTACTTC. This sequence encodes CASSDSGEQYF.